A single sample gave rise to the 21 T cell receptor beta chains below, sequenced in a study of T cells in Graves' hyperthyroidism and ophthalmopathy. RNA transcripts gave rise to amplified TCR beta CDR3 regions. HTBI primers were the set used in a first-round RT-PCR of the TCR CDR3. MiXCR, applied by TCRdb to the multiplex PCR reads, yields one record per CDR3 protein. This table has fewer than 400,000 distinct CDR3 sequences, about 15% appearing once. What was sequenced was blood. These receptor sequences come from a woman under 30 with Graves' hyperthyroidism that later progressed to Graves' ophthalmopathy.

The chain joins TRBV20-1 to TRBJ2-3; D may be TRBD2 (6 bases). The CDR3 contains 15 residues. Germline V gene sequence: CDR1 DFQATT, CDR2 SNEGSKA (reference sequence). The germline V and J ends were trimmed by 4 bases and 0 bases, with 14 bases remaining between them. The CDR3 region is CSANGRTRSTDTQYF. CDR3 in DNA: TGCAGTGCTAACGGGAGAACCCGTAGCACAGATACGCAGTATTTT.

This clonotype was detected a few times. The CDR3 sequence: CASSYSRLLATDTQYF. CDR3 DNA: TGTGCCAGCAGTTACTCGAGGCTACTAGCGACAGATACGCAGTATTTT. This chain links TRBV6-2 or TRBV6-3 with TRBJ2-3; 7 bases line up with TRBD2. Trimming took 0 bases from V and 3 from J; bases not matched to a gene: 6. The CDR3 has 16 residues. Looked up from germline, CDR1 is MNHEY and CDR2 is SVGEGT.

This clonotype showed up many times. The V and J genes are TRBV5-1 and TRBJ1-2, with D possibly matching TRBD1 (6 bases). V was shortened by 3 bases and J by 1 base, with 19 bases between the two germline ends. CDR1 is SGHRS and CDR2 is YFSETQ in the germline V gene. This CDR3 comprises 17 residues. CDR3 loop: CASSSRGGTSDNYGYTF. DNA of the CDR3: TGCGCCAGCAGCTCGCGGGGAGGGACATCGGATAACTATGGCTACACCTTC.

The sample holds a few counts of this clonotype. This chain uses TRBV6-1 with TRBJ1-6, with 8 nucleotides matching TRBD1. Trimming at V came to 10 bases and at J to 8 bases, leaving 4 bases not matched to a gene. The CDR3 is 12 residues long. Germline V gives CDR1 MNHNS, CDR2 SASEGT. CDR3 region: CATGTGYSPLHF. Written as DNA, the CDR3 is TGTGCCACTGGGACAGGATATTCACCCCTCCACTTT.

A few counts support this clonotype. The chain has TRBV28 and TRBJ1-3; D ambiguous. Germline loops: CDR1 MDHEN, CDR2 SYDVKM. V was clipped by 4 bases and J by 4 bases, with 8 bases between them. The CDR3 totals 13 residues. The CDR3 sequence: CASSSSSGNTIYF. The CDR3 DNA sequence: TGTGCCAGCAGTTCGAGTTCAGGAAACACCATATATTTT.

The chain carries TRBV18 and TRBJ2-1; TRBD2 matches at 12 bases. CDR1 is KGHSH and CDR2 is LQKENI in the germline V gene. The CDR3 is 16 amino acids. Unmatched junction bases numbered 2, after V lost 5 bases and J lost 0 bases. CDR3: CASSSTSGSSYNEQFF. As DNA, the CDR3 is TGTGCCAGCTCATCGACTAGCGGGAGCTCCTACAATGAGCAGTTCTTC.

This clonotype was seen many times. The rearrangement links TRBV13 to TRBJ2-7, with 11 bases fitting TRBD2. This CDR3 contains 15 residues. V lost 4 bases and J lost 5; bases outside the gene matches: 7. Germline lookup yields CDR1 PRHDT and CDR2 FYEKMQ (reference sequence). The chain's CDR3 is CASSSRTSGPHEQYF. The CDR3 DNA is TGTGCCAGCAGCTCCCGGACTAGCGGGCCCCACGAGCAGTACTTC.

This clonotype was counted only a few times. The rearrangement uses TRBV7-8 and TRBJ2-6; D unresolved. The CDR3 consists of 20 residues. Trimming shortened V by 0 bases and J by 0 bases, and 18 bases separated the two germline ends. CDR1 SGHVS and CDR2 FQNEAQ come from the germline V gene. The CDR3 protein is CASSLARGVTASSGANVLTF. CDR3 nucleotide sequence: TGTGCCAGCAGCTTAGCCCGAGGTGTGACGGCAAGCTCTGGGGCCAACGTCCTGACTTTC.

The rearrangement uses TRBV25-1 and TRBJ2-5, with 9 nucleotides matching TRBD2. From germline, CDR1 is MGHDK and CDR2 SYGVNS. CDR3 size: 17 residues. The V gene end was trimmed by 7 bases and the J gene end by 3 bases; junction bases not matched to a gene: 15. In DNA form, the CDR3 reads TGTGCCAGCACTTCGCCAAGACTAGCGGCCATCAAAGAGACCCAGTACTTC. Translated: CASTSPRLAAIKETQYF.

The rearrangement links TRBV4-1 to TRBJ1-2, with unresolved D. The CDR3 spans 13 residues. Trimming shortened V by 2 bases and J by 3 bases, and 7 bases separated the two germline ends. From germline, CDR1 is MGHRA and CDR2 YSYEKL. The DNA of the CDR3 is TGCGCCAGCAGCCAAATTGGGGACTATGGCTACACCTTC. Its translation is CASSQIGDYGYTF.

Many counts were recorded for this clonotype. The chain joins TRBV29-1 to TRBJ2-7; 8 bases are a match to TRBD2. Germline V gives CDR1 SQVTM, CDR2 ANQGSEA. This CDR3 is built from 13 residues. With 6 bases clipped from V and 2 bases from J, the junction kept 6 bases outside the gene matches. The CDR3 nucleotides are TGCAGCGTCCTTAGCGGGACCACCTACGAGCAGTACTTC. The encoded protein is CSVLSGTTYEQYF.

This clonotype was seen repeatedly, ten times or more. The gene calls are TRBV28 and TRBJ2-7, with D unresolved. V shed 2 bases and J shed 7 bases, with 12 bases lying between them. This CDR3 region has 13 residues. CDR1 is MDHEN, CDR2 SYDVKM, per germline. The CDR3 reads CASSLGRVSEQYF. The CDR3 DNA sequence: TGTGCCAGCAGTTTAGGAAGGGTTAGTGAGCAGTACTTC.

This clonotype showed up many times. As DNA, the CDR3 is TGTGCCATCAGTGGCGGGGTGAACACTGAAGCTTTCTTT. Its translation: CAISGGVNTEAFF. The V call is TRBV10-3, the J call TRBJ1-1; no clear D gene. The CDR3 runs to 13 residues. Germline CDR1 ENHRY, CDR2 SYGVKD. V lost 4 bases and J lost 0, with 6 bases in between.

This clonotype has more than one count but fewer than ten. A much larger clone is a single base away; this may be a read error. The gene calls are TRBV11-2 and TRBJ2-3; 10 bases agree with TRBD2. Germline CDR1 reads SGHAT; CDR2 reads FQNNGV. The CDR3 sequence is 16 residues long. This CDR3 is CASSPVSGRPTGTQYF. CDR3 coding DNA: TGTGCCAGCAGCCCGGTTAGCGGGAGGCCCACAGGTACGCAGTATTTT.

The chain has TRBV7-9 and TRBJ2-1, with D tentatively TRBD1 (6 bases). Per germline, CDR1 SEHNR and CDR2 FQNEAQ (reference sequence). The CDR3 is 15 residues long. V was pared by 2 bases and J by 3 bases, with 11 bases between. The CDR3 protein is CASSLKAGDYNEQFF. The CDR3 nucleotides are TGTGCCAGCAGCTTAAAGGCAGGGGACTACAATGAGCAGTTCTTC.

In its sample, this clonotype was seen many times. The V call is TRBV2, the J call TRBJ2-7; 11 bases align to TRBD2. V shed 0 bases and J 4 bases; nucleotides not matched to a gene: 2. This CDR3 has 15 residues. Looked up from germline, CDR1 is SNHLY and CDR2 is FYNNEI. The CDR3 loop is CASSEALAGGYEQYF. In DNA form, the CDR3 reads TGTGCCAGCAGTGAAGCGCTAGCGGGAGGTTACGAGCAGTACTTC.

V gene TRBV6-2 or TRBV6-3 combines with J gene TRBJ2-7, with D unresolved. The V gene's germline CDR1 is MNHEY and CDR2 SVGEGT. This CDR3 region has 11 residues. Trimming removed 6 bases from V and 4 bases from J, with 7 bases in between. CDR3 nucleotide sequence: TGTGCCAGCAGAAACAGATACGAGCAGTACTTC. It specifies CASRNRYEQYF.

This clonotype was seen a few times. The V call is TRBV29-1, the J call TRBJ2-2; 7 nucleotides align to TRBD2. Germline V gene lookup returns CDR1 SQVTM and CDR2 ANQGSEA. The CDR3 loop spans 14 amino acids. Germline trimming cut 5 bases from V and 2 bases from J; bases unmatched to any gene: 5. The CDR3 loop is CSVTLADNTGELFF. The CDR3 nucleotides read TGCAGCGTTACCCTAGCGGACAACACCGGGGAGCTGTTTTTT.

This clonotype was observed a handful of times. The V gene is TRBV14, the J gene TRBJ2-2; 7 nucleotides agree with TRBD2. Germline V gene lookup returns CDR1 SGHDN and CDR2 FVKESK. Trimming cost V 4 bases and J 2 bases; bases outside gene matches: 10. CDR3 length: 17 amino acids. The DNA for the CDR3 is TGTGCCAGCAGCCCCCTCCCGGGAGGATTTAACACCGGGGAGCTGTTTTTT. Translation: CASSPLPGGFNTGELFF.

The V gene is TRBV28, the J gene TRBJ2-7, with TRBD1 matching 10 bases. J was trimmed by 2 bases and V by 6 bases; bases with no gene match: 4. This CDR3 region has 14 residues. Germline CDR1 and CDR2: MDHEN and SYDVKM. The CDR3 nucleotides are TGTGCCAGCAGAGACAGGGGGCTAACCTACGAGCAGTACTTC. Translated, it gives CASRDRGLTYEQYF. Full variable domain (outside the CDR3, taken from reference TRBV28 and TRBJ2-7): DVKVTQSSRYLVKRTGEKVFLECVQDMDHENMFWYRQDPGLGLRLIYFSYDVKMKEKGDIPEGYSVSREKKERFSLILESASTNQTSMYLCASRDRGLTYEQYFGPGTRLTVT.

The CDR3 coding sequence is TGTGCCAGCAGTTCTCCCCCGGGGGGTACAGATACGCAGTATTTT. Its translation: CASSSPPGGTDTQYF. The V call is TRBV27, the J call TRBJ2-3, with 7 bases lining up with TRBD2. V was pared by 4 bases and J by 3 bases, with 7 bases of the junction left unmatched. The CDR3 consists of 15 residues. The V gene's germline CDR1 is MNHEY and CDR2 SMNVEV (reference sequence).